What follows describes a single T cell receptor (beta chain). Primers included in the PCR were 60 Vbeta and 13 Jbeta primers. Method: immunoSEQ multiplex PCR; TCRdb's copy keeps in-frame clones and lacks some. The sample consists of 160,000 or so clones, just over 75% of them appearing once. Trimming shortened V by 5 bases and J by 2 bases, and 10 bases separated the two germline ends. Per germline, CDR1 GTSNPN and CDR2 SVGIG (reference sequence). CDR3 length: 13 amino acids. The data are from a study of cytomegalovirus exposure and HLA in healthy donors. The chain has TRBV30 and TRBJ1-5, with D tentatively TRBD1 (6 bases). Sample: PBMCs. This TCR was recovered from a woman between 40 and 55 years old in good health and CMV-seronegative. The chain's CDR3 is CAWGPGGNQPQHF. DNA of the CDR3: TGTGCCTGGGGCCCAGGGGGCAATCAGCCCCAGCATTTT.